The clone carrying this TCR beta chain has at least ten counts. The target antigen is unknown. TCRdb's table, derived via immunoSEQ multiplex PCR, lists solely in-frame clones and lacks some. Of around 35,000 clones in the sample, approximately 73% were seen once. V lost 4 bases to trimming and J lost 1 base, with 17 bases between them. Germline CDR1 reads MGHRA; CDR2 reads YSYEKL. The CDR3 totals 18 residues. The data stem from a study of T cells in tumors after PD-1 blockade. Study-wide findings and caveats: Some novel exhausted tumor clones appeared in pre-treatment blood, suggesting peripheral recruitment.

This rearrangement joins TRBV4-1 to TRBJ1-6; no clear D gene. The sequencing used PBMCs, collected after anti-PD-1 treatment. The clonotype was recovered from a human donor with basal cell carcinoma. DNA of the CDR3: TGCGCCAGCAGCCCCCGCCTAGAAGAAAGATCCTATAATTCACCCCTCCACTTT. This gives the protein CASSPRLEERSYNSPLHF.